Below are 12 T cell receptor beta chains sequenced from a single sample in a study of blood T cell repertoires in COVID-19. Some clones are missing from TCRdb's copy, which holds only in-frame ones; the method was immunoSEQ multiplex PCR. The table lists around 300,000 clones, 70% to 90% of them singletons. The sequenced material came from peripheral blood. The receptors were sampled from a woman between 65 and 79 years old with acute or convalescent COVID-19.

This chain connects TRBV5-5 to TRBJ1-1, with a tentative D call TRBD1 (5 bases). V was cut by 2 bases and J by 2 bases, with 13 bases left in between. Germline lookup yields CDR1 SGHKS and CDR2 YYEKEE (reference sequence). This CDR3 is built from 15 residues. The DNA of the CDR3 is TGTGCCAGCAGCTTCGCCAGGGCACTTAACACTGAAGCTTTCTTT. Translated: CASSFARALNTEAFF.

This chain uses TRBV7-9 with TRBJ2-1; D unresolved. Germline V gives CDR1 SEHNR, CDR2 FQNEAQ (reference sequence). V was clipped by 5 bases and J by 3 bases, with 14 bases between them. This CDR3 has 15 residues. The CDR3 region has the DNA TGTGCCAGCAGCGCGATAAGCGCAAGCTACAATGAGCAGTTCTTC. Residues: CASSAISASYNEQFF.

J is TRBJ1-2 and V is TRBV25-1; D gene ambiguous. CDR3 size: 17 residues. Trimming stripped 4 bases from V and 4 bases from J, with 22 bases between. Germline V gene sequence: CDR1 MGHDK, CDR2 SYGVNS. CDR3 coding DNA: TGTGCCAGCAGTGGGCTGCCCGGTGCAGGCGAGTTCTATGGCTACACCTTC. Translating gives CASSGLPGAGEFYGYTF.

The V gene is TRBV2, the J gene TRBJ1-1; 7 bases line up with TRBD1. The CDR3 is made up of 14 amino acids. Per the germline V gene, CDR1 is SNHLY and CDR2 is FYNNEI. The V segment lost 5 bases and the J segment 4 bases; nucleotides outside the gene matches: 7. The CDR3 bases are TGTGCCAGCAGTATGACAGGGTCGCTCACTGAAGCTTTCTTT. This codes for CASSMTGSLTEAFF.

This clone was recorded once. The chain uses TRBV19 and TRBJ2-7; no firm D call. CDR1 is LNHDA, CDR2 SQIVND, per germline (reference sequence). Trimming took 8 bases from V and 3 from J, leaving 8 bases between them. The CDR3 consists of 11 residues. CDR3 in DNA: TGTGCCAGTGGGCCTCGCTACGAGCAGTACTTC. Translation gives CASGPRYEQYF.

CDR3 DNA: TGCGCCAGCAGCCGAAGGGGTGGAGGGGAGCACACTGAAGCTTTCTTT. It codes for CASSRRGGGEHTEAFF. V usage is TRBV5-1 and J usage is TRBJ1-1, with a weak D call TRBD1 (5 bases). V was clipped by 4 bases and J by 3 bases, with 19 bases between them. The germline CDR1 and CDR2 sequences are SGHRS and YFSETQ. The CDR3 is made up of 16 amino acids.

The chain couples TRBV6-6 to TRBJ1-1; D is possibly TRBD1 (5 bases). Germline V gives CDR1 MNHNY, CDR2 SVGAGI (reference sequence). CDR3 length equals 15 residues. Trimming removed 2 bases from V and 3 bases from J, with 13 bases in between. This CDR3 is CASSYRGGGDTEAFF. Here the CDR3 DNA reads TGTGCCAGCAGTTACCGGGGAGGAGGGGACACTGAAGCTTTCTTT.

The genes are TRBV7-9 and TRBJ2-4; a possible D gene is TRBD2 (6 bases). V was clipped by 5 bases and J by 9 bases, with 20 bases between them. The length of the CDR3 is 15 residues. Looked up from germline, CDR1 is SEHNR and CDR2 is FQNEAQ (reference sequence). The CDR3 here is CASSLVSGLKGIQYF. The CDR3 DNA reads TGTGCCAGCAGCCTTGTTAGCGGCCTAAAGGGCATTCAGTACTTC.

The V call is TRBV5-5, the J call TRBJ2-7, with D possibly TRBD1 on 6 matching bases. Germline loops: CDR1 SGHKS, CDR2 YYEKEE (reference sequence). The CDR3 totals 14 residues. Trimming stripped 2 bases from V and 6 bases from J, with 15 bases between. CDR3 nucleotide sequence: TGTGCCAGCAGCTTCGGGACAAGTGGAGGCGAGCAGTACTTC. Its translation is CASSFGTSGGEQYF.

This rearrangement joins TRBV7-9 to TRBJ2-2; D is possibly TRBD2 (5 bases). With 6 bases removed from V and 7 bases from J, the gap between germline ends came to 6 bases. The CDR3 is made up of 11 amino acids. Germline CDR1 is SEHNR and CDR2 is FQNEAQ (reference sequence). DNA of the CDR3: TGTGCCAGCAGAGGAGGCGGGGAGCTGTTTTTT. It yields the protein CASRGGGELFF.

V and J are TRBV15 and TRBJ1-3; D might be TRBD1 (6 bases). This CDR3 contains 15 residues. V was trimmed by 3 bases and J by 0 bases, leaving 9 bases between them. Per germline, CDR1 LNHNV and CDR2 YYDKDF (reference sequence). CDR3 sequence: CATSRTGDSGNTIYF. CDR3 bases: TGTGCCACCAGCAGGACAGGAGACTCTGGAAACACCATATATTTT. Looking up the rest from reference TRBV15 and TRBJ1-3 gives the full variable domain: DAMVIQNPRYQVTQFGKPVTLSCSQTLNHNVMYWYQQKSSQAPKLLFHYYDKDFNNEADTPDNFQSRRPNTSFCFLDIRSPGLGDTAMYLCATSRTGDSGNTIYFGEGSWLTVV.

The chain has TRBV6-5 and TRBJ1-1; D is perhaps TRBD1 (5 bases). This CDR3 spans 14 amino acids. Per germline, CDR1 MNHEY and CDR2 SVGAGI. Trimming left V 7 bases short and J 5 bases short, with 17 bases between. CDR3 coding DNA: TGTGCCAGCACCCCCTGGGTACGGACAACTGAAGCTTTCTTT. The encoded protein is CASTPWVRTTEAFF.